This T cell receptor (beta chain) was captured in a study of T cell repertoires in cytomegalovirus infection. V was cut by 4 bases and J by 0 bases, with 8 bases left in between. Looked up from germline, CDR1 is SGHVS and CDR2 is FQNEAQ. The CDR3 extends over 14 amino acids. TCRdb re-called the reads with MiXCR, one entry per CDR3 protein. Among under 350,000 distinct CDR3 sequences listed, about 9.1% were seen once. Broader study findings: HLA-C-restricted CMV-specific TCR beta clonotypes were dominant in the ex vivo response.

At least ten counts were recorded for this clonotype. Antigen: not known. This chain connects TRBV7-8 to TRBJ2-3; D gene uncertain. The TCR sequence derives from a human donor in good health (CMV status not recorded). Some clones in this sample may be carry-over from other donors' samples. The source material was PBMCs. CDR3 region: CASSSYTSTDTQYF. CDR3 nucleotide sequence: TGTGCCAGCAGCTCATATACTAGCACAGATACGCAGTATTTT.